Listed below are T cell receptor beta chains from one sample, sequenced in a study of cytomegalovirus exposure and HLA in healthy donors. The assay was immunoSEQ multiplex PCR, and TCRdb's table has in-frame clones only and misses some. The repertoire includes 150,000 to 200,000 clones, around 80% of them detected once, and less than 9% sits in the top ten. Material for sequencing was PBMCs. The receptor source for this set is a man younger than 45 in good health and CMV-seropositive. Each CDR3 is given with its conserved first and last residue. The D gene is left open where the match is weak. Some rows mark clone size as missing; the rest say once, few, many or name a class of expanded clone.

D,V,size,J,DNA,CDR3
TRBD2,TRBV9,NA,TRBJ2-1,TGTGCCAGCAGCGTAGTTAGCGGGAGCTACAATGAGCAGTTCTTC,CASSVVSGSYNEQFF
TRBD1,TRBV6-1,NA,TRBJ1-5,TGTGCCAGCAGAGGGACAGCCAATCAGCCCCAGCATTTT,CASRGTANQPQHF
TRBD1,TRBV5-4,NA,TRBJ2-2,TGTGCCAGCAGCACGGTTATCGGCACAGGGGTCGCCGGGGAGCTGTTTTTT,CASSTVIGTGVAGELFF
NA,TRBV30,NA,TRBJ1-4,TGTGCCTGGAGTGGATCAGGGGATGAAAAACTGTTTTTT,CAWSGSGDEKLFF
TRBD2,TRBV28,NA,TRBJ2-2,TGTGCCAGCACCCCAACGGGACTAGCGGGAGGTGCCGGGGAGCTGTTTTTT,CASTPTGLAGGAGELFF
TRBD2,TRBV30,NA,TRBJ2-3,TGTGCCTGGAGTGTACCGTCGCGGGCGGGAGTCACAGATACGCAGTATTTT,CAWSVPSRAGVTDTQYF
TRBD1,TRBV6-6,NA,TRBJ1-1,TGTGCCAGCAGTTACGCCCCAGGGGGAATGAACACTGAAGCTTTCTTT,CASSYAPGGMNTEAFF
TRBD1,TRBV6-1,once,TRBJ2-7,TGTGCCAGCAGTGAAGTCACTACCGGGACAGTTGGGCGGGAGCAGTACTTC,CASSEVTTGTVGREQYF
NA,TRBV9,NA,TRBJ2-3,TGTGCCAGCAGCGATCGGACAGTCACAGATACGCAGTATTTT,CASSDRTVTDTQYF
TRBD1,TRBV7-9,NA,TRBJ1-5,TGTGCCAGCAGCTCCGGGGACAGGGGCAATCAGCCCCAGCATTTT,CASSSGDRGNQPQHF
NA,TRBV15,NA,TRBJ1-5,TGTGCCACCAGCAGAGGCAGGATCCGCAATCAGCCCCAGCATTTT,CATSRGRIRNQPQHF
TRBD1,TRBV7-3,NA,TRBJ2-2,TGTGCCAGCAGCTTAGGTGTCAGGGGGACCGGGGAGCTGTTTTTT,CASSLGVRGTGELFF
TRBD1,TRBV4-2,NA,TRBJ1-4,TGTGCCAGCAGCCAACCGGGACAGGGGGATGAAAAACTGTTTTTT,CASSQPGQGDEKLFF
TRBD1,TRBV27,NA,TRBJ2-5,TGTGCCAGCAGCAAATCACAGGGGATAGAGACCCAGTACTTC,CASSKSQGIETQYF
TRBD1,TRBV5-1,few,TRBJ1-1,TGCGCCAGCAGCTGGGACAGGGCGAACACTGAAGCTTTCTTT,CASSWDRANTEAFF
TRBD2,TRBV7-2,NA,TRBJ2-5,TGTGCCAGCAGCCCCTTACTACTAGCGGGGGGGGAGACCCAGTACTTC,CASSPLLLAGGETQYF
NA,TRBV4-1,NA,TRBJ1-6,TGCGCCAGCAGCCACACTAAAGGAGATAATTCACCCCTCCACTTT,CASSHTKGDNSPLHF
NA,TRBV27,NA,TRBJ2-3,TGTGCCAGCAGTTTAACTCGCGGAGGTACGCAGTATTTT,CASSLTRGGTQYF
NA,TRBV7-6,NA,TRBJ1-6,TGTGCCAGCAGCTCACCCGACAGGCCCTATAATTCACCCCTCCACTTT,CASSSPDRPYNSPLHF
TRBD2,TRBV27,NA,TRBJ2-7,TGTGCCAGCAGTTTGGTCAGCGGGGCGACCTACGAGCAGTACTTC,CASSLVSGATYEQYF
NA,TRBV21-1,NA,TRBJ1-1,TGTGCCAGCAGCACCCTTCAAACAGGGGGCTCGGAAGCTTTCTTT,CASSTLQTGGSEAFF
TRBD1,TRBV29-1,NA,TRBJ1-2,TGCAGCGTAACCGACAGGGGAAGTGGCTACACCTTC,CSVTDRGSGYTF
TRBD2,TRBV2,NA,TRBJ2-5,TGTGCCAGTCTTCGCGGGAGGGAGGGGGAGACCCAGTACTTC,CASLRGREGETQYF
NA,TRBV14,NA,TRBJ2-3,TGTGCCAGCAGGGGACGGGGGAAAGATACGCAGTATTTT,CASRGRGKDTQYF
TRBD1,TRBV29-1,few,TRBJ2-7,TGCAGCGTTGGGACCCCCCGGGACAGGCGAACTGAGCAGTACTTC,CSVGTPRDRRTEQYF
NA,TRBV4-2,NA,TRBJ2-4,TGTGCCAGCAGCCAAGATGACGCCGTAGCGGTAATGAACATTCAGTACTTC,CASSQDDAVAVMNIQYF
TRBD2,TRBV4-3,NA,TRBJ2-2,TGCGCCAGCAGCCTTACGACTAGCGGGGGGGCCCCCGGGGAGCTGTTTTTT,CASSLTTSGGAPGELFF
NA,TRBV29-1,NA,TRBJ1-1,TGCAGCGTTGATGAAAGGACAGATAACACTGAAGCTTTCTTT,CSVDERTDNTEAFF
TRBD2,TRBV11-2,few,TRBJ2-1,TGTGCCAGCAGCTTAAAACTAGCGGGGTATAATGAGCAGTTCTTC,CASSLKLAGYNEQFF
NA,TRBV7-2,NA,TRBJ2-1,TGTGCCAGCAGCTTCTACACAGGGCCACTCTACAATGAGCAGTTCTTC,CASSFYTGPLYNEQFF
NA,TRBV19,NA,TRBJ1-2,TGTGCCAGTAGTATAGGGCCAGGGCCAAGTGGCTACACCTTC,CASSIGPGPSGYTF
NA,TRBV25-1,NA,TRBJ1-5,TGTGCCAGCAGTGAAACAGGCCTAAGCAATCAGCCCCAGCATTTT,CASSETGLSNQPQHF
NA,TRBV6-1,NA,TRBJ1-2,TGTGCCAGCAGCCAATCTCAGACTACTAACTATGGCTACACCTTC,CASSQSQTTNYGYTF
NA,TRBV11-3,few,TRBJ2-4,TGTGCCAGCAGCTTAGTCGCGGGGTCAAACATTCAGTACTTC,CASSLVAGSNIQYF
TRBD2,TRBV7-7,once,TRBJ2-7,TGTGCCAGCAGCTTAGGGGGGACTAGCGGGGGGGCCCCGAGTGAGGACTGCGAGCAGTACTTC,CASSLGGTSGGAPSEDCEQYF
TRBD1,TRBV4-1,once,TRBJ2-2,TGCGCCAGCAGCCAGCCCCGGGACAGGGGGCCTCACGGGGAGCTGTTTTTT,CASSQPRDRGPHGELFF
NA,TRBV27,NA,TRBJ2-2,TGTGCCAGCAGTTTGAGAAACACCGGGGAGCTGTTTTTT,CASSLRNTGELFF
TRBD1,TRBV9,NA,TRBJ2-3,TGTGCCAGCAGCTCCGGGACAGGGTGGACAGATACGCAGTATTTT,CASSSGTGWTDTQYF
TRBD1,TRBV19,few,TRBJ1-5,TGTGCCAGTAGTCGGACAGGGAATCGAGTCGGTTTAAATCAGCCCCAGCATTTT,CASSRTGNRVGLNQPQHF
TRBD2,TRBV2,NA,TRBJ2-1,TGTGCCAGCAGTGCCCTTTCTAGCGGAGGGAACTACAATGAGCAGTTCTTC,CASSALSSGGNYNEQFF
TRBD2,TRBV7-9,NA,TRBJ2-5,TGTGCCAGCATACTAGCGGGGGGCTCACAAGAGACCCAGTACTTC,CASILAGGSQETQYF
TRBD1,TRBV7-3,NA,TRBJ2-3,TGTGCCAGCAGCTTAACCCCAGGGGGCGGAGATACGCAGTATTTT,CASSLTPGGGDTQYF
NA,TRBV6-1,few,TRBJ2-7,TGTGCCAGCAGTGAAGCGCAACCCAGGGCCGGGTACGAGCAGTACTTC,CASSEAQPRAGYEQYF
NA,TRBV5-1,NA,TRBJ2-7,TGCGCCAGCAGCTTGAATAGAGGGGGTGGGTACGAGCAGTACTTC,CASSLNRGGGYEQYF
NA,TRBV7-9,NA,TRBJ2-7,TGTGCCAGCAGCTTAGTGGTAGTTTGGGGGGAGCCCTCCGAGCAGTACTTC,CASSLVVVWGEPSEQYF
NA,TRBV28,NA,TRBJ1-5,TGTGCCAGCAGTCCGCGGGATGGGCAGCAGCCCCAGCATTTT,CASSPRDGQQPQHF
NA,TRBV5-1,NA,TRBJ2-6,TGCGCCAGCAGCGACAGACAGGGAGGAGGGGCCAACGTCCTGACTTTC,CASSDRQGGGANVLTF
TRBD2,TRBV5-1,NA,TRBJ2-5,TGCGCCAGCAGCTTTCCATTGGATGGGCGGACTAGTCAAGAGACCCAGTACTTC,CASSFPLDGRTSQETQYF
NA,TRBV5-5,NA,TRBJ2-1,TGTGCCAGCAGCTTCTTAGGGGACACGTTCAATGAGCAGTTCTTC,CASSFLGDTFNEQFF